The T cell receptor beta chain described here comes from a study of blood T cell repertoires in COVID-19. Study-level information: Italy, Spain and the United States were the sources of the convalescent and acute COVID-19 samples. Sources were T cells, B-cell-depleted T cells, or PBMCs; the material itself was cDNA or gDNA.

Per germline, CDR1 KGHDR and CDR2 SFDVKD. The CDR3 loop spans 13 amino acids. Between the trimmed V and J ends, which lost 4 bases and 7 bases, there was a span of 12 bases. Original processing methods: The authors estimated nucleated cell counts from reference gene primer amplification. Sequenced by immunoSEQ multiplex PCR; TCRdb stores in-frame clones only, minus some. That table furnishes V, J and clone size, whereas the DNA furnished D and trimming. The top ten hold 20% to 25% of the sample, which has about 33,000 clones, approximately 86% seen once. The chain joins TRBV24-1 to TRBJ1-1, with D possibly matching TRBD1 (6 bases). This TCR was recovered from a man between 60 and 75 years old with acute or convalescent COVID-19. Sequenced: peripheral blood. In DNA form, the CDR3 reads TGTGCCACCAGTGACCCAGGGGCAGGTGAAGCTTTCTTT. Its translation is CATSDPGAGEAFF.